Following are 30 T cell receptor delta chains from one sample sequenced in a study of Vδ1+ human thymocytes. Findings and limits, study-wide: In the thymus, TRG and TRD repertoires looked highly polyclonal with Gaussian CDR3 lengths.

Sequences come from RNA converted to cDNA by reverse transcription. Multiplex PCR used pooled V-gene forward primers and a constant-region reverse primer to amplify CDR3s. TCRdb used CATT to re-call clones from the multiplex PCR reads. The table shows around 76,000 delta-chain clones, with about 38% occurring only once. What these receptors recognize is not known. Specimen: Vdelta1+ gamma-delta thymocytes from the thymus. Indicated subset: FACS-sorted CD3+ TCRalphabeta- TCRVdelta1+ TCRVdelta2- thymocytes. These receptor sequences come from a boy in the first two years of life who had congenital heart surgery.

This clone has only a few counts. The chain recombines TRDV1 with TRDJ1; 13 positions match TRDD3. Germline assignment: CDR1 TSWWSYY and CDR2 QGS. V was pared by 0 bases and J by 0 bases, with 34 bases of the junction left unmatched. The CDR3 runs 28 residues. CDR3 residues: CALGELFFLRPSRLGDTLEFGDTDKLIF. The CDR3, as DNA: TGTGCTCTTGGGGAACTCTTTTTCCTACGGCCCTCTCGACTGGGGGATACGCTAGAATTTGGGGACACCGATAAACTCATCTTT.

The chain employs TRDV1 and TRDJ1; D ambiguous. Germline V gene data show CDR1 as TSWWSYY and CDR2 as QGS. The CDR3 contains 16 residues. The V end lost 2 bases, the J end lost 1 base, and 14 bases lay between the germline ends. DNA of the CDR3: TGTGCTCTTGGGGAATGGTGTAGACCGTCCACCGATAAACTCATCTTT. Protein sequence: CALGEWCRPSTDKLIF.

V gene TRDV1 combines with J gene TRDJ1; 8 bases align to TRDD2. The CDR3 length is 19 residues. V shed 3 bases and J 9 bases; nucleotides not matched to a gene: 24. Germline V gene lookup returns CDR1 TSWWSYY and CDR2 QGS. The CDR3 DNA follows: TGTGCTCTTGGGGAGGATCTTCCTACCTATGTGACCCCGGGGGGTCAACTCATCTTT. Its protein is CALGEDLPTYVTPGGQLIF.

The rearrangement joins TRDV1 to TRDJ1; 10 bases agree with TRDD3. The CDR3 totals 21 residues. The V and J ends lost 0 bases and 2 bases, in that order; junction bases with no gene match: 18. Germline CDR1 is TSWWSYY and CDR2 is QGS. CDR3 protein: CALGELNHGGGDTRGTDKLIF. Written as DNA, the CDR3 is TGTGCTCTTGGGGAACTCAACCACGGTGGGGGGGATACGCGCGGGACCGATAAACTCATCTTT.

V is TRDV1 and J is TRDJ1; TRDD3 matches 12 bases. Germline assignment: CDR1 TSWWSYY and CDR2 QGS. The ends lost 4 bases at V and 9 bases at J; junction bases unmatched: 12. This CDR3 is 16 amino acids long. The CDR3 region has the DNA TGTGCTCTTGGGGGATCGAGTACTGGGGGATACTCGGAACTCATCTTT. Residues: CALGGSSTGGYSELIF.

V is TRDV1 and J is TRDJ1; no reliable D call. CDR3 length equals 22 residues. Germline V gene lookup returns CDR1 TSWWSYY and CDR2 QGS. V gave up 0 bases and J gave up 0 bases, with 29 bases separating them. This CDR3 reads CALGELSGPPLPQCLYTDKLIF. CDR3 nucleotide sequence: TGTGCTCTTGGGGAACTTTCGGGACCTCCTCTCCCCCAGTGTTTGTACACCGATAAACTCATCTTT.

Only one count was recorded for this clone. The chain recombines TRDV1 with TRDJ1, with 9 nucleotides matching TRDD2. Looked up from germline, CDR1 is TSWWSYY and CDR2 is QGS. V lost 2 bases, J lost 0 bases, and 13 bases stayed unmatched. CDR3 length: 19 amino acids. The CDR3 here is CALGETPLPTWGYTDKLIF. DNA of the CDR3: TGTGCTCTTGGGGAAACCCCCCTTCCTACATGGGGATACACCGATAAACTCATCTTT.

This chain uses TRDV1 with TRDJ1; 13 nucleotides match TRDD3. Germline CDR1 and CDR2: TSWWSYY and QGS. The length of the CDR3 is 29 residues. Trimming took 0 bases from V and 0 from J; bases not matched to a gene: 37. CDR3: CALGELQSPPHALTGGYALCLKYTDKLIF. The CDR3 DNA reads as TGTGCTCTTGGGGAACTTCAGTCCCCTCCTCACGCCCTTACTGGGGGATACGCGCTCTGCCTAAAGTACACCGATAAACTCATCTTT.

The V and J genes are TRDV1 and TRDJ1; the D is unclear. The V gene's germline CDR1 is TSWWSYY and CDR2 QGS. The CDR3 is made up of 18 amino acids. V lost 1 base and J lost 0, with 18 bases in between. The CDR3 region is CALGERLSPPRYTDKLIF. DNA of the CDR3: TGTGCTCTTGGGGAACGTCTATCTCCCCCACGGTACACCGATAAACTCATCTTT.

Only a few counts were recorded for this clone. The rearrangement links TRDV1 to TRDJ1; 9 bases agree with TRDD3. The V segment lost 3 bases and the J segment 2 bases; nucleotides outside the gene matches: 22. The germline CDR1 and CDR2 sequences are TSWWSYY and QGS. The CDR3 spans 21 residues. The CDR3 loop is CALGESPPMWGINPKTDKLIF. DNA of the CDR3: TGTGCTCTTGGGGAGTCTCCCCCCATGTGGGGGATAAATCCCAAGACCGATAAACTCATCTTT.

This clone was observed a handful of times. The chain recombines TRDV1 with TRDJ1; 8 bases map to TRDD3. The CDR3 is 21 residues long. The V gene end was trimmed by 3 bases and the J gene end by 2 bases; junction bases not matched to a gene: 23. Looked up from germline, CDR1 is TSWWSYY and CDR2 is QGS. The CDR3 reads CALGETIIGGFLAHETDKLIF. CDR3 sequence (DNA): TGTGCTCTTGGGGAGACTATAATTGGGGGATTCCTGGCGCATGAGACCGATAAACTCATCTTT.

In its sample, this clone was seen a few times. The chain uses TRDV1 and TRDJ1; 9 bases align to TRDD3. CDR1 is TSWWSYY and CDR2 is QGS in the germline V gene. V gave up 7 bases and J gave up 0 bases; unmatched junction bases: 27. This CDR3 is built from 22 residues. The CDR3 DNA is TGTGCTCTTGCCTCAAGGGTCCCATCTCTCGGCTGGGGGATGACATACACCGATAAACTCATCTTT. It yields the protein CALASRVPSLGWGMTYTDKLIF.

This clone came up many times. V gene TRDV1 combines with J gene TRDJ1; D is possibly TRDD3 (5 bases). Trimming cost V 4 bases and J 3 bases, with 12 bases left between them. The CDR3 length is 14 residues. Germline V CDR1 and CDR2: TSWWSYY, QGS. The CDR3 is CALGVRGVADKLIF. CDR3 DNA: TGTGCTCTTGGGGTTCGGGGGGTCGCCGATAAACTCATCTTT.

V usage is TRDV1 and J usage is TRDJ1, with 9 nucleotides matching TRDD2. Germline-derived CDR1 and CDR2 are TSWWSYY and QGS. V dropped 1 base and J dropped 0; count of bases not matched to a gene: 18. The CDR3 length is 21 residues. The CDR3 reads CALGEPFLRGGNHCYTDKLIF. CDR3 nucleotide sequence: TGTGCTCTTGGGGAACCCTTCCTACGTGGGGGGAACCATTGCTACACCGATAAACTCATCTTT.

The chain couples TRDV1 to TRDJ1; 11 bases are a match to TRDD3. CDR1 and CDR2 from the germline V gene are TSWWSYY and QGS. The trim removed 5 bases at V and 1 base at J, leaving 24 bases unmatched. This CDR3 comprises 22 residues. DNA for the CDR3: TGTGCTCTTGGGTGGGGAACCCCAATTCCTACACTGGGGGATATGCCCACCGATAAACTCATCTTT. As protein: CALGWGTPIPTLGDMPTDKLIF.

The chain links TRDV1 to TRDJ1, with a weak D call TRDD3 (6 bases). This CDR3 comprises 22 residues. V gave up 3 bases and J gave up 0 bases, with 32 bases separating them. Germline V gene sequence: CDR1 TSWWSYY, CDR2 QGS. The CDR3 region is CALGDLLGPSTLGGLYTDKLIF. Written as DNA, the CDR3 is TGTGCTCTTGGGGACCTCCTAGGCCCTAGTACCCTTGGGGGCCTTTACACCGATAAACTCATCTTT.

This clone was picked up a small number of times. The chain employs TRDV1 and TRDJ2, with 11 bases identical to TRDD3. CDR3 length: 16 residues. Germline V gene sequence: CDR1 TSWWSYY, CDR2 QGS. V shed 8 bases and J 4 bases; nucleotides not matched to a gene: 9. This chain's CDR3 is CALTGYWGIETAQLFF. CDR3 coding DNA: TGTGCTCTTACAGGCTACTGGGGGATAGAGACAGCACAACTCTTCTTT.

The table lists this clone with a few counts. J is TRDJ1 and V is TRDV1; 7 positions match TRDD3. Germline V CDR1 and CDR2: TSWWSYY, QGS. The CDR3 totals 22 residues. V lost 5 bases, J lost 3 bases, and 30 bases stayed unmatched. The CDR3 reads CALGTPCRAVLGISWTSDKLIF. The CDR3, as DNA: TGTGCTCTTGGGACTCCTTGTAGGGCGGTACTGGGGATATCGTGGACGTCCGATAAACTCATCTTT.

The V gene is TRDV1, the J gene TRDJ1; D gene unclear. CDR1 is TSWWSYY and CDR2 is QGS in the germline V gene. The CDR3 has 18 amino acids. Deletions cut 4 bases from V and 0 bases from J, with 21 bases between. Written as DNA, the CDR3 is TGTGCTCTTGGGGTCCCTCCTCGGGCGCCCGCTTACACCGATAAACTCATCTTT. Translated, it gives CALGVPPRAPAYTDKLIF.

This clone came up a few times. V usage is TRDV1 and J usage is TRDJ1; the match to TRDD3 covers 12 bases. Germline assignment: CDR1 TSWWSYY and CDR2 QGS. This CDR3 is 23 amino acids long. V trimming: 1 base; J trimming: 0 bases; junction bases outside the gene matches: 21. In DNA, the CDR3 is TGTGCTCTTGGGGAACCTGTCCTTAATCGGGCTGGGGGATACGTACGTTACACCGATAAACTCATCTTT. This translates into CALGEPVLNRAGGYVRYTDKLIF.

The rearrangement uses TRDV1 and TRDJ1; 10 nucleotides line up with TRDD3. Germline assignment: CDR1 TSWWSYY and CDR2 QGS. The CDR3 has 22 amino acids. V lost 3 bases, J lost 1 base, and 23 bases stayed unmatched. The CDR3 DNA reads TGTGCTCTTGGGGAGCCCCCCTTCCTCCAACTGGGGGATCGGGGTGGCACCGATAAACTCATCTTT. This gives the protein CALGEPPFLQLGDRGGTDKLIF.

The rearrangement joins TRDV1 to TRDJ1, with TRDD3 matching over 11 bases. The trim removed 3 bases at V and 3 bases at J, leaving 15 bases unmatched. CDR1 is TSWWSYY, CDR2 QGS, per germline. The CDR3 consists of 19 residues. CDR3 residues: CALGEPHDWGIDNADKLIF. Written as DNA, the CDR3 is TGTGCTCTTGGGGAGCCTCACGACTGGGGGATAGATAATGCCGATAAACTCATCTTT.

This clone has a count of ten or more. The gene calls are TRDV2 and TRDJ1; unclear D gene. Between the trimmed V and J ends, which lost 0 bases and 4 bases, there was a span of 11 bases. This CDR3 is 14 amino acids long. Germline V gives CDR1 GEAIGNYY, CDR2 EKD. The DNA for the CDR3 is TGTGCCTGTGACACCGCTATTAGGGACGATAAACTCATCTTT. Amino acids: CACDTAIRDDKLIF.

This chain connects TRDV1 to TRDJ1; no clear D gene. V was pared by 4 bases and J by 3 bases, with 9 bases between. CDR1 TSWWSYY and CDR2 QGS come from the germline V gene. The CDR3 loop spans 13 amino acids. The CDR3 nucleotides read TGTGCTCTTGGGGGACCTTTGGCCGATAAACTCATCTTT. The encoded protein is CALGGPLADKLIF.

The rearrangement uses TRDV1 and TRDJ1; maybe TRDD3 (5 bases). Trimming left V 0 bases short and J 0 bases short, with 29 bases between. Per germline, CDR1 TSWWSYY and CDR2 QGS. CDR3 length equals 22 residues. This CDR3 reads CALGELVSTKYQGGPYTDKLIF. The DNA of the CDR3 is TGTGCTCTTGGGGAACTAGTCTCCACCAAGTATCAGGGGGGGCCCTACACCGATAAACTCATCTTT.

The genes are TRDV1 and TRDJ1; D tentatively fits TRDD2 or TRDD3 (6 bases each). V was clipped by 4 bases and J by 3 bases, with 24 bases between them. CDR3 size: 18 residues. The germline CDR1 and CDR2 sequences are TSWWSYY and QGS. Written as DNA, the CDR3 is TGTGCTCTTGGGGGCCACCTTCCCTCCCTTACTGGGCCCGATAAACTCATCTTT. Its protein is CALGGHLPSLTGPDKLIF.

This chain joins TRDV1 and TRDJ1, with D perhaps TRDD3 (6 bases). The germline gives CDR1 TSWWSYY, CDR2 QGS. The CDR3 loop spans 20 amino acids. V lost 1 base and J 0 bases, leaving 24 bases between the germline ends. The CDR3 DNA sequence: TGTGCTCTTGGGGAACGCGCGAATTCCCGCCCATACTGGGACACCGATAAACTCATCTTT. Its protein product is CALGERANSRPYWDTDKLIF.

This clone was detected once. V gene TRDV1 combines with J gene TRDJ1; TRDD3 matches 10 bases. Germline lookup yields CDR1 TSWWSYY and CDR2 QGS. This CDR3 is 19 amino acids long. V lost 2 bases and J lost 5; bases outside the gene matches: 17. The CDR3 region is CALGEKGGGPLGDTDKLIF. CDR3 nucleotides: TGTGCTCTTGGGGAAAAGGGAGGCGGACCCTTGGGGGATACAGATAAACTCATCTTT.

The sample holds a few counts of this clone. This chain connects TRDV1 to TRDJ1, with D perhaps TRDD2 (5 bases). The CDR3 extends over 23 amino acids. The V gene lost 2 bases and the J gene lost 0 bases, with 34 bases spanning the gap. CDR1 TSWWSYY and CDR2 QGS come from the germline V gene. The CDR3 DNA sequence: TGTGCTCTTGGGGAAGGAGGGCTTTCATATGCCTACACGAACCCACTGTACACCGATAAACTCATCTTT. Its translation: CALGEGGLSYAYTNPLYTDKLIF.

The chain couples TRDV1 to TRDJ1; possibly TRDD2 for D (5 bases). Germline CDR1 reads TSWWSYY; CDR2 reads QGS. The CDR3 covers 19 residues. V shed 0 bases and J shed 0 bases, with 20 bases lying between them. CDR3 residues: CALGELVHTFTIDTDKLIF. For the CDR3, the DNA is TGTGCTCTTGGGGAACTAGTCCACACCTTCACCATAGACACCGATAAACTCATCTTT.